Included here is one T cell receptor (beta chain) sequence, with context. What it binds is unknown. These data are taken from a study of shared clonotypes between healthy human individuals. General observations from the study: The donor pool, a small one, limited the genetic and exposure-history diversity represented. Lower generation probabilities were found for non-shared clonotypes than for those shared by all four donors.

This CDR3 region has 16 residues. V lost 5 bases, J lost 0 bases, and 7 bases stayed unmatched. The V gene's germline CDR1 is SGHTA and CDR2 FQGNSA. Naive CD8 cells, CD45RO-negative and positively selected for CCR7, excluded terminally differentiated effector memory CD45RA+ cells. Profiled with immunoSEQ multiplex PCR; TCRdb holds only in-frame clones, not every one. Of about 580,000 clones listed, roughly 98% are singletons. The source of this sequence is a man aged 30 to 45 in good health. The source material was naive CD8+ T cells sorted from blood. The chain is built from TRBV7-2 and TRBJ2-7, with 10 bases that match TRBD2. The DNA of the CDR3 is TGTGCCAGCAGCACCCGGACTAGCGGTTACTCCTACGAGCAGTACTTC. This sequence encodes CASSTRTSGYSYEQYF.